A selection of T cell receptor beta chains follows, all from one sample in a study of Ad26.COV2.S vaccination and SARS-CoV-2 variants. Using immunoSEQ multiplex PCR, the repertoire was profiled, and TCRdb retains in-frame clones only, with some absent. Of approximately 480,000 clones in the sample, roughly 89% are singletons; the top ten hold roughly 13%. Sequenced material: peripheral blood, taken in a trial of Ad26.COV2.S vaccine versus placebo. The receptors originated from a person between 18 and 59 years old who received the Ad26.COV2.S COVID-19 vaccine or a placebo. Both conserved end residues are part of each CDR3. D genes are given only for firm matches. Where a row states a size, it is once, few, many or the class of an expanded clone; other rows omit it.

J gene | V gene | clone size | D gene | CDR3 protein | CDR3 DNA
TRBJ1-5 | TRBV15 | few | . | CATSAPSWDQPQHF | TGTGCCACCAGCGCTCCCAGCTGGGATCAGCCCCAGCATTTT
TRBJ2-5 | TRBV30 | . | . | CAWRDWGREETQYF | TGTGCCTGGAGGGACTGGGGACGAGAAGAGACCCAGTACTTC
TRBJ2-5 | TRBV9 | few | TRBD2 | CASSVEQASGRETQYF | TGTGCCAGCAGCGTAGAGCAGGCTAGCGGGAGGGAGACCCAGTACTTC
TRBJ1-2 | TRBV29-1 | . | TRBD1 | CSGSVAFGTGGEGYTF | TGCAGCGGATCAGTCGCGTTTGGGACAGGGGGTGAGGGCTACACCTTC
TRBJ2-5 | TRBV9 | . | TRBD2 | CASSETPGLAGETQYF | TGTGCCAGCAGCGAAACGCCGGGACTAGCGGGAGAGACCCAGTACTTC
TRBJ1-1 | TRBV28 | . | TRBD1 | CASSLTGVTEAFF | TGTGCCAGCAGTTTGACAGGGGTCACTGAAGCTTTCTTT
TRBJ2-4 | TRBV29-1 | . | TRBD1 | CSVEVDRGFGIQYF | TGCAGCGTTGAAGTGGACAGGGGTTTCGGCATTCAGTACTTC
TRBJ1-2 | TRBV7-2 | . | . | CASSLAGSYGYTF | TGTGCCAGCAGCTTAGCTGGGTCCTATGGCTACACCTTC
TRBJ1-2 | TRBV6-2/TRBV6-3 | . | . | CASSSDWGNYGYTF | TGTGCCAGCAGTTCTGATTGGGGGAACTATGGCTACACCTTC
TRBJ1-4 | TRBV5-1 | . | . | CASKLTGPGEEKLFF | TGCGCCAGCAAATTGACAGGCCCGGGGGAGGAAAAACTGTTTTTT
TRBJ2-7 | TRBV11-2 | . | TRBD2 | CASSFSGRAYEQYF | TGTGCCAGCAGCTTCAGCGGGAGGGCCTACGAGCAGTACTTC
TRBJ2-7 | TRBV9 | . | TRBD1 | CASSVAGTGVYEQYF | TGTGCCAGCAGCGTAGCAGGGACAGGGGTATACGAGCAGTACTTC
TRBJ2-7 | TRBV28 | . | . | CASSLGGYEQYF | TGTGCCAGCAGTTTAGGCGGGTACGAGCAGTACTTC
TRBJ2-1 | TRBV20-1 | . | TRBD2 | CSASLPSGKNEQFF | TGCAGTGCTAGTTTACCTAGCGGGAAGAATGAGCAGTTCTTC
TRBJ2-7 | TRBV5-5 | . | . | CASSPLPGVPYEQYF | TGTGCCAGCAGCCCGCTACCTGGAGTTCCCTACGAGCAGTACTTC
TRBJ2-5 | TRBV3-1/TRBV3-2 | . | TRBD1 | CASSLTGGRGETQYF | TGTGCCAGCAGTCTCACAGGGGGCCGGGGGGAGACCCAGTACTTC
TRBJ1-2 | TRBV5-1 | few | . | CASSPYPQDANGYTF | TGCGCCAGCAGCCCGTATCCCCAGGATGCCAACGGCTACACCTTC
TRBJ2-1 | TRBV19 | . | . | CASSLTNEQFF | TGTGCCAGTAGTTTGACCAATGAGCAGTTCTTC
TRBJ1-1 | TRBV30 | once | . | CAWRPWQGEAFF | TGTGCCTGGAGACCATGGCAGGGTGAAGCTTTCTTT
TRBJ1-1 | TRBV9 | . | . | CASSPHNGTNTEAFF | TGTGCCAGCAGCCCCCACAACGGGACCAACACTGAAGCTTTCTTT
TRBJ1-3 | TRBV6-1 | . | . | CASSEAQSSGNTIYF | TGTGCCAGCAGTGAAGCCCAGTCCTCTGGAAACACCATATATTTT
TRBJ2-3 | TRBV19 | . | . | CASRPGQGISGRTADTQYF | TGTGCCAGTAGGCCGGGACAGGGGATTAGCGGGAGGACAGCAGATACGCAGTATTTT
TRBJ2-3 | TRBV19 | . | . | CASSILDAGSDTQYF | TGTGCCAGTAGTATTCTAGACGCCGGATCAGATACGCAGTATTTT
TRBJ1-1 | TRBV27 | . | . | CASSFGGTYTEAFF | TGTGCCAGCAGTTTTGGGGGTACTTACACTGAAGCTTTCTTT
TRBJ2-1 | TRBV9 | . | . | CASSVYPSRDNEQFF | TGTGCCAGCAGCGTATACCCGAGCCGGGACAATGAGCAGTTCTTC
TRBJ2-2 | TRBV6-2/TRBV6-3 | . | TRBD1 | CASSLYRGTGELFF | TGTGCCAGCAGTTTGTACAGGGGCACCGGGGAGCTGTTTTTT
TRBJ2-1 | TRBV19 | . | TRBD2 | CASRKKHGLAGVNEQFF | TGTGCCAGTAGGAAAAAACACGGACTAGCGGGAGTGAATGAGCAGTTCTTC
TRBJ2-2 | TRBV28 | . | TRBD2 | CASSLTSGMTGELFF | TGTGCCAGCAGTTTAACTAGCGGGATGACCGGGGAGCTGTTTTTT
TRBJ1-5 | TRBV15 | once | . | CATSTRVPSNQPQHF | TGTGCCACCAGCACCCGGGTCCCTAGCAATCAGCCCCAGCATTTT
TRBJ1-4 | TRBV6-1 | . | . | CASSEQERAPEKLFF | TGTGCCAGCAGTGAGCAAGAACGAGCCCCCGAAAAACTGTTTTTT